A single sample gave rise to the 20 T cell receptor beta chains below, sequenced in a study of graft-versus-host responses after intestinal transplantation. These receptors lack a known antigen. Data came from immunoSEQ multiplex PCR; TCRdb stores just in-frame clones and leaves some out. The table shows about 130,000 clones, with around nine tenths occurring only once. The sequenced sample was unstimulated CD4+ T cells sorted from spleen or lymph node cells, obtained before intestinal transplant. These receptors were obtained from a human donor who received an intestinal transplant.

About this clone: The junction departs from germline at one end; a sequencing error may be responsible. The chain combines TRBV15 with TRBJ1-2, with D maybe TRBD1 (5 bases). CDR1 and CDR2 from the germline V gene are LNHNV and YYDKDF (reference sequence). CDR3 length: 15 amino acids. The CDR3 loop is CATSRGQGVNYGYNF. The CDR3 nucleotides are TGTGCCACCAGCAGAGGGCAGGGCGTTAACTATGGCTACAACTTC.

The V gene is TRBV6-5, the J gene TRBJ1-2, with D unclear. This CDR3 region has 13 residues. Looked up from germline, CDR1 is MNHEY and CDR2 is SVGAGI. Trimming cost V 7 bases and J 7 bases, with 16 bases left between them. CDR3 sequence reads: CASMSGGFGGYTF. The CDR3 DNA reads as TGTGCCAGCATGTCGGGAGGGTTTGGTGGCTACACCTTC.

The chain is built from TRBV5-1 and TRBJ2-2; no firm D call. Germline CDR1 reads SGHRS; CDR2 reads YFSETQ. V dropped 3 bases and J dropped 7 bases, with 4 bases sitting between them. This CDR3 is 11 amino acids long. The CDR3 reads CASSSYGELFF. DNA for the CDR3: TGCGCCAGCAGCTCTTACGGGGAGCTGTTTTTT.

CDR3 bases: TGTGCCAGCAGCGTAGCGGCGCAGCCCAATGGCTACACCTTC. Amino acids: CASSVAAQPNGYTF. The rearrangement uses TRBV5-4 and TRBJ1-2; D not certain. Trimming removed 4 bases from V and 6 bases from J, with 16 bases in between. CDR3 size: 14 residues. CDR1 and CDR2 from the germline V gene are SGHNT and YYREEE (reference sequence).

V and J are TRBV14 and TRBJ1-2; a weak D match, TRBD1 (6 bases). From germline, CDR1 is SGHDN and CDR2 FVKESK. This CDR3 is 15 amino acids long. Trimming took off 0 bases at V and 5 bases at J, with 13 bases between the two ends. CDR3 loop: CASSQDLRGTYGYTF. The CDR3 DNA follows: TGTGCCAGCAGCCAAGATCTCAGGGGAACTTATGGCTACACCTTC.

The genes are TRBV7-9 and TRBJ2-2; D tentatively reads TRBD1 or TRBD2 (5 bases each). The germline V gene has CDR1 SEHNR and CDR2 FQNEAQ (reference sequence). Trimming removed 7 bases at V and 0 bases at J, with 15 bases between. CDR3 length: 16 amino acids. CDR3: CASIHSGPANTGELFF. CDR3 in DNA: TGTGCCAGCATACACTCGGGACCTGCGAACACCGGGGAGCTGTTTTTT.

This chain connects TRBV9 to TRBJ2-2; unclear D gene. The CDR3 totals 16 residues. V was pared by 0 bases and J by 3 bases, with 12 bases between. The V gene's germline CDR1 is SGDLS and CDR2 YYNGEE. The CDR3 protein is CASSVGPGTDTGELFF. The DNA of the CDR3 is TGTGCCAGCAGCGTAGGTCCGGGCACGGACACCGGGGAGCTGTTTTTT.

Note on this clone: Other DNA sequences of this sample code for an identical CDR3. The rearrangement uses TRBV11-3 and TRBJ1-2, with 11 bases identical to TRBD1. The CDR3 runs to 17 residues. V lost 5 bases and J lost 7; bases outside the gene matches: 15. Germline V CDR1 and CDR2: SGHNT, YENEEA. The CDR3 sequence is CASSPGRTGGSSGGYTF. Here the CDR3 DNA reads TGTGCCAGCAGCCCCGGGAGGACAGGGGGCTCCTCGGGTGGCTACACCTTC.

V usage is TRBV2 and J usage is TRBJ1-6; D call uncertain. The CDR3 extends over 17 amino acids. Trimming took off 4 bases at V and 7 bases at J, with 20 bases between the two ends. The germline CDR1 and CDR2 sequences are SNHLY and FYNNEI. CDR3 in amino acids: CASSGGRVVDMNSPLHF. The CDR3, as DNA: TGTGCCAGCAGTGGAGGCAGAGTGGTTGATATGAATTCACCCCTCCACTTT. Looking up the rest from reference TRBV2 and TRBJ1-6 gives the full variable domain: EPEVTQTPSHQVTQMGQEVILRCVPISNHLYFYWYRQILGQKVEFLVSFYNNEISEKSEIFDDQFSVERPDGSNFTLKIRSTKLEDSAMYFCASSGGRVVDMNSPLHFGNGTRLTVT.

The chain links TRBV1 to TRBJ1-2; TRBD1 was called by the table and not checked on the DNA. TRBV1 is annotated as a pseudogene. The CDR3 spans 16 residues. The CDR3 is CTSSFPPGQGACGYTF. As DNA, the CDR3 is TGCACCAGCAGCTTCCCCCCGGGACAGGGGGCCTGTGGCTACACCTTC.

This clone was observed a few times. The chain joins TRBV6-1 to TRBJ1-2, with D possibly being TRBD1 (5 bases). With 1 base removed from V and 11 bases from J, the gap between germline ends came to 14 bases. This CDR3 spans 13 amino acids. Germline loops: CDR1 MNHNS, CDR2 SASEGT. The CDR3 is CASSEDGAAGYTF. Written as DNA, the CDR3 is TGTGCCAGCAGTGAAGACGGGGCGGCCGGTTACACCTTC.

About this clone itself: The identical CDR3 is also encoded by other nucleotide sequences in the sample. This sequence joins TRBV30 and TRBJ1-2; D is uncertain. From germline, CDR1 is GTSNPN and CDR2 SVGIG (reference sequence). The ends were cut back, 0 bases at V and 4 bases at J, with 6 bases in the middle. The CDR3 contains 12 residues. For the CDR3, the DNA is TGTGCCTGGAGTGTCGGCGGCTATGGCTACACCTTC. Amino acid sequence: CAWSVGGYGYTF.

V usage is TRBV5-4 and J usage is TRBJ2-7; TRBD2 agrees at 10 bases. Germline assignment: CDR1 SGHNT and CDR2 YYREEE (reference sequence). V lost 3 bases and J lost 2; bases outside the gene matches: 8. The CDR3 has 16 amino acids. This CDR3 is CASSSQAGGFAYEQYF. The DNA of the CDR3 is TGTGCCAGCAGCTCCCAAGCGGGGGGGTTCGCCTACGAGCAGTACTTC. Full variable domain (outside the CDR3, taken from reference TRBV5-4 and TRBJ2-7): ETGVTQSPTHLIKTRGQQVTLRCSSQSGHNTVSWYQQALGQGPQFIFQYYREEENGRGNFPPRFSGLQFPNYSSELNVNALELDDSALYLCASSSQAGGFAYEQYFGPGTRLTVT.

This chain joins TRBV6-1 and TRBJ1-1, with TRBD1 matching over 10 bases. The CDR3 runs 16 residues. CDR1 MNHNS and CDR2 SASEGT come from the germline V gene. The J segment lost 3 bases and the V segment lost 2 bases, leaving 6 bases of the junction unmatched. CDR3 region: CASSEWPGQGYTEAFF. The CDR3 DNA follows: TGTGCCAGCAGTGAATGGCCGGGACAGGGGTACACTGAAGCTTTCTTT.

The rearrangement links TRBV4-3 to TRBJ1-6; D is unresolved. Germline CDR1 and CDR2: LGHNA and YSLEER. The CDR3 runs to 16 residues. Trimming cost V 0 bases and J 5 bases, with 11 bases left between them. CDR3 nucleotides: TGCGCCAGCAGCCAAGAACCTCCCGGGAATAATTCACCCCTCCACTTT. It specifies CASSQEPPGNNSPLHF.

The chain links TRBV6-1 to TRBJ1-4; weak D call: TRBD1 (5 bases). Germline V gives CDR1 MNHNS, CDR2 SASEGT. This CDR3 is 13 amino acids long. Trimming left V 7 bases short and J 6 bases short, with 12 bases between. DNA of the CDR3: TGTGCCAGCACCGGGACTTTAGATGAAAAACTGTTTTTT. Translated, it gives CASTGTLDEKLFF.

V gene TRBV6-1 combines with J gene TRBJ1-2, with D tentatively TRBD1 (5 bases). CDR1 is MNHNS, CDR2 SASEGT, per germline. The CDR3 covers 14 residues. Trimming removed 8 bases at V and 5 bases at J, with 18 bases between. The CDR3 here is CASRGGWAGYGYTF. CDR3 nucleotides: TGTGCCAGCCGGGGTGGGTGGGCAGGGTATGGCTACACCTTC.

This chain connects TRBV25-1 to TRBJ2-2; D is perhaps TRBD2 (5 bases). V shed 3 bases and J shed 4 bases, with 12 bases lying between them. Germline CDR1 reads MGHDK; CDR2 reads SYGVNS. This CDR3 region has 15 residues. CDR3 region: CASSDWASSTGELFF. The CDR3 nucleotides are TGTGCCAGCAGTGACTGGGCTAGCTCCACCGGGGAGCTGTTTTTT.

This clone was seen more than once but under ten times. The V call is TRBV18, the J call TRBJ2-7, with D possibly being TRBD1 or TRBD2 (5 bases each). Per the germline V gene, CDR1 is KGHSH and CDR2 is LQKENI. Trimming shortened V by 4 bases and J by 7 bases, and 23 bases separated the two germline ends. There are 16 residues in the CDR3. The CDR3 coding sequence is TGTGCCAGCTCACTCTCTACCTCGTCCCGGGACGGGGAGCAGTACTTC. Amino acid sequence: CASSLSTSSRDGEQYF.

V is TRBV12-5 and J is TRBJ2-1, with D maybe TRBD2 (5 bases). The CDR3 contains 17 residues. V was shortened by 4 bases and J by 3 bases, with 19 bases between the two germline ends. Germline V gene lookup returns CDR1 LGHNT and CDR2 FRNRAP. The DNA of the CDR3 is TGTGCTAGTGGTTCGGGGTTCTTGCTTACCGACTACAATGAGCAGTTCTTC. It translates to CASGSGFLLTDYNEQFF.